The sequence of this TCR beta chain was determined in a study of blood T cells in healthy people across ages. Germline V gene data show CDR1 as MNHNY and CDR2 as SVGAGI (reference sequence). The CDR3 length is 16 residues. Germline trimming cut 5 bases from V and 7 bases from J; bases unmatched to any gene: 9. Broader study findings: TCR beta diversity was tightly associated with the proportion of naive T cells.

A second PCR of about 7 to 12 cycles used a sample-barcoded 5' primer and a J-beta primer mix. TCRdb called the 5' RACE reads again in MiXCR, with one record for every CDR3 protein. The sample comprises 1,300,000 or so distinct CDR3 sequences, roughly 64% of which are singletons, and over 5.5% rests with the top ten. On this clonotype itself: Its target is unknown.

The specimen sequenced was blood. The clonotype originates from a man younger than 35 in good health. The chain has TRBV6-6 and TRBJ2-1; 12 bases fit TRBD1. The chain's CDR3 is CASSNRDRGRRNEQFF. CDR3 in DNA: TGTGCCAGCAGTAACCGGGACAGGGGGCGACGGAATGAGCAGTTCTTC.